This T cell receptor beta chain came from a study of CD8+ T cells in alopecia areata. The wider study: Tofacitinib administration to treated patients was oral, at 5 to 10 mg twice daily. Regarding the study as a whole: Among patients, TCR sharing was less clear than in mice, a difference possibly due in part to HLA diversity in the patient population. Having just one nonresponder leaves the connection between baseline CD8+ expansion and response unresolved.

Notes on this clone: Its specificity is unknown.

Stated treatment: oral pan-JAK inhibitor, 5-10 mg twice daily. Alopecia areata patients gave lesional scalp punch biopsies and peripheral blood samples. CDR3 length: 12 amino acids. The V gene end was trimmed by 7 bases and the J gene end by 7 bases; junction bases not matched to a gene: 6. CDR1 SQVTM and CDR2 ANQGSEA come from the germline V gene. Reverse transcribed after extraction, RNA yielded cDNA as the sequencing template. Data came from immunoSEQ multiplex PCR; TCRdb stores just in-frame clones and leaves some out. This sample has about 140,000 clones, with 45% to 65% found just once. The specimen comprised CD8+ T cells sorted from blood, sampled at week 4, from a patient treated with tofacitinib. The rearrangement uses TRBV29-1 and TRBJ1-2; 10 positions match TRBD1. This receptor was obtained from a human donor with alopecia areata. In nucleotides, the CDR3 is TGCAGCGCCGGGACAGGGGATTTTGGCTACACCTTC. Protein product: CSAGTGDFGYTF.